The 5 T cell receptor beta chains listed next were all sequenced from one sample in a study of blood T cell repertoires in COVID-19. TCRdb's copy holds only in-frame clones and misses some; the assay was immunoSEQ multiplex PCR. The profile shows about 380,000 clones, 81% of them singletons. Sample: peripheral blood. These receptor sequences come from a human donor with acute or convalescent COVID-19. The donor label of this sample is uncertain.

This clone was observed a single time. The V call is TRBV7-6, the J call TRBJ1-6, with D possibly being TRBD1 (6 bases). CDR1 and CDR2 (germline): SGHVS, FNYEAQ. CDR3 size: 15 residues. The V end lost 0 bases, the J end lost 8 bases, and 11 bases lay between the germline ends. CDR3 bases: TGTGCCAGCAGCTTAGCGCAGGGGACCCATTCACCCCTCCACTTT. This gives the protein CASSLAQGTHSPLHF.

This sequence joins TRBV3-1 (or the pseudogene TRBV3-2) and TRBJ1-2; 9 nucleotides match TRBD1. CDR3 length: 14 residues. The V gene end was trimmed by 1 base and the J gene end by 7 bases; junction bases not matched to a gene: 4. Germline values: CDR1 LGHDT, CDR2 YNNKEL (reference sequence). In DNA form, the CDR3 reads TGTGCCAGCAGCCAAGTCCCGGACAGGGGTGGCTACACCTTC. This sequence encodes CASSQVPDRGGYTF.

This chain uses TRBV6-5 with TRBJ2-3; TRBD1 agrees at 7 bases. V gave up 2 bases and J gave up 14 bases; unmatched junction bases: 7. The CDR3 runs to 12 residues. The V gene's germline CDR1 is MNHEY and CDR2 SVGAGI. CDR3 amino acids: CASSYPPGGLYF. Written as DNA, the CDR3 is TGTGCCAGCAGTTACCCACCAGGGGGTCTGTATTTT.

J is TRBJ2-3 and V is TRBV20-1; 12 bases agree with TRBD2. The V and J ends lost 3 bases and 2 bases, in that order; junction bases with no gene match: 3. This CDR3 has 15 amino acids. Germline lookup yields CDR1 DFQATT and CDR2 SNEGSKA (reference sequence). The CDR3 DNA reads TGCAGTGCTAGTCGACTAGCGGGGGTCACAGATACGCAGTATTTT. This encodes CSASRLAGVTDTQYF.

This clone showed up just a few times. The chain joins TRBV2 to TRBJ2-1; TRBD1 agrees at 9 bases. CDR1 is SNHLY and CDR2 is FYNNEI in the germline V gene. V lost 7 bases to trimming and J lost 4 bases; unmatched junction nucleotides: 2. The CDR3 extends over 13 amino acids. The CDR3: CASNGQGYNEQFF. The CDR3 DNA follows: TGTGCCAGCAATGGACAGGGGTACAATGAGCAGTTCTTC.